Included here is one TCR beta chain sequence, with context. The data were taken from a study of Ad26.COV2.S vaccination and SARS-CoV-2 variants. Study details: Enrolled in COV1001, the donor was in the Ad26.COV2.S trial arm, which received the vaccine. Ad26.COV2.S shots went into the muscle once or twice, 56 days apart.

Clones were sequenced by immunoSEQ multiplex PCR, and TCRdb holds only the in-frame ones, with some missing. Of almost 400,000 clones in the sample, approximately 91% were seen once. Treatment defined: approximately 18 received Ad26.COV2.S at low or high dose, single or two shots; about 5 received placebo; per-sample allocation not given. At day 63 after the first vaccine or placebo injection, samples were drawn. Donation came from an adult in Boston who was aged 18-55 years. Deletions cut 3 bases from V and 6 bases from J, with 15 bases between. This CDR3 has 15 residues. CDR1 is SGHNT, CDR2 YENEEA, per germline.

The specimen comprised peripheral blood, sampled in a trial of Ad26.COV2.S vaccine versus placebo. The chain recombines TRBV11-3 with TRBJ2-1; tentative D call: TRBD1 (5 bases). The source of this sequence is a person between 18 and 65 years old who received the Ad26.COV2.S COVID-19 vaccine or a placebo. The CDR3 loop is CASSLGPNDGNEQFF. CDR3 sequence (DNA): TGTGCCAGCAGCTTGGGGCCGAACGATGGCAATGAGCAGTTCTTC.